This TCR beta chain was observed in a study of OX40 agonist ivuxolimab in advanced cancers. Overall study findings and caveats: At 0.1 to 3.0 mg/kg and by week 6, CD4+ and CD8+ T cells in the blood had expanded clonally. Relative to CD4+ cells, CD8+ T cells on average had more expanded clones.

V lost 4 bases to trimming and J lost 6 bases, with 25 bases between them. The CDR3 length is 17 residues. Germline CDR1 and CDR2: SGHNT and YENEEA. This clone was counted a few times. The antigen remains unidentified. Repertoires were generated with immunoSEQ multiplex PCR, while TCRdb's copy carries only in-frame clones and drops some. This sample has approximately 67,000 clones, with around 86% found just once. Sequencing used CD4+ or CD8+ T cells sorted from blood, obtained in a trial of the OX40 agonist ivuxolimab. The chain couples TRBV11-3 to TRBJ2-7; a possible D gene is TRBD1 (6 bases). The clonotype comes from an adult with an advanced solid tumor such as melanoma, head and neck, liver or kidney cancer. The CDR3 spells CASSSPRDNFLTFEQYF. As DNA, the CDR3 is TGTGCCAGCAGCTCGCCCCGGGACAATTTCCTAACATTCGAGCAGTACTTC.